A selection of T cell receptor beta chains follows, all from one sample in a study of shared clonotypes between healthy human individuals. Clones were sequenced by immunoSEQ multiplex PCR, and TCRdb holds only the in-frame ones, with some missing. The data contain 2 million to 2.5 million clones, just over 90% of them seen just once; the ten biggest clones take up 0.3% to 0.4%. Sequenced input: naive CD4+ T cells from PBMCs. These receptors were taken from a man between 18 and 35 years old in good health. Some clones in this sample may be carry-over from other donors' samples. CDR3s include the opening cysteine and the closing phenylalanine or tryptophan. Fields, in order: D gene, clone size, V gene, J gene, CDR3 protein, CDR3 DNA. The D gene is left open where the match is weak. The size of a clone is reported for some rows only, either as once, few or many, or as a class for expanded clones.

d_gene: TRBD2
abundance: NA
v_gene: TRBV4-1
j_gene: TRBJ2-1
CDR3aa: CASSPGLVLSGEQFF
CDR3nt: TGCGCCAGCAGCCCGGGACTAGTCCTGAGTGGTGAGCAGTTCTTC

d_gene: NA
abundance: NA
v_gene: TRBV12-5
j_gene: TRBJ1-1
CDR3aa: CASGLQGPNTEAFF
CDR3nt: TGTGCTAGTGGTCTACAGGGCCCGAACACTGAAGCTTTCTTT

d_gene: TRBD2
abundance: NA
v_gene: TRBV7-2
j_gene: TRBJ2-1
CDR3aa: CASSFLAGHYNEQFF
CDR3nt: TGTGCCAGCAGCTTCTTAGCGGGACACTACAATGAGCAGTTCTTC

d_gene: NA
abundance: NA
v_gene: TRBV5-1
j_gene: TRBJ1-1
CDR3aa: CASSSGGSRSGEAFF
CDR3nt: TGCGCCAGCAGCTCCGGAGGGTCCAGGAGTGGAGAAGCTTTCTTT

d_gene: TRBD2
abundance: NA
v_gene: TRBV28
j_gene: TRBJ2-1
CDR3aa: CASGGLASVGYNEQFF
CDR3nt: TGTGCCTCTGGGGGACTAGCGTCGGTTGGCTACAATGAGCAGTTCTTC

d_gene: TRBD1
abundance: NA
v_gene: TRBV25-1
j_gene: TRBJ1-2
CDR3aa: CASSGTGGQNGYTF
CDR3nt: TGTGCCAGCAGCGGGACAGGGGGCCAAAATGGCTACACCTTC

d_gene: TRBD1
abundance: NA
v_gene: TRBV9
j_gene: TRBJ1-5
CDR3aa: CASSQGGARQPQHF
CDR3nt: TGTGCCAGCAGCCAGGGGGGGGCAAGACAGCCCCAGCATTTT

d_gene: NA
abundance: NA
v_gene: TRBV5-1
j_gene: TRBJ2-7
CDR3aa: CASSVRSREQYF
CDR3nt: TGCGCCAGCAGCGTCCGTTCGCGGGAGCAGTACTTC

d_gene: NA
abundance: NA
v_gene: TRBV18
j_gene: TRBJ1-5
CDR3aa: CASSRTANQPQHF
CDR3nt: TGTGCCAGCTCCCGGACAGCGAATCAGCCCCAGCATTTT

d_gene: NA
abundance: NA
v_gene: TRBV2
j_gene: TRBJ2-1
CDR3aa: CASSGTRLDSYNEQFF
CDR3nt: TGTGCCAGCAGTGGCACTAGACTCGACTCCTACAATGAGCAGTTCTTC

d_gene: NA
abundance: NA
v_gene: TRBV5-1
j_gene: TRBJ2-7
CDR3aa: CASSSWTYSYEQYF
CDR3nt: TGCGCCAGCAGCTCCTGGACGTACTCCTACGAGCAGTACTTC

d_gene: TRBD1
abundance: NA
v_gene: TRBV9
j_gene: TRBJ1-3
CDR3aa: CASSAQAGTGVDTIYF
CDR3nt: TGTGCCAGCAGCGCCCAAGCCGGGACAGGGGTAGACACCATATATTTT

d_gene: NA
abundance: NA
v_gene: TRBV12-5
j_gene: TRBJ2-2
CDR3aa: CASGSNLRGRQGGELFF
CDR3nt: TGTGCTAGTGGTTCCAATCTGAGAGGGCGGCAGGGCGGGGAGCTGTTTTTT

d_gene: NA
abundance: NA
v_gene: TRBV2
j_gene: TRBJ2-7
CDR3aa: CASSGRVRDEQYF
CDR3nt: TGTGCCAGCAGTGGACGGGTGAGAGACGAGCAGTACTTC

d_gene: TRBD1
abundance: NA
v_gene: TRBV5-6
j_gene: TRBJ2-7
CDR3aa: CASSIDRGPPYEQYF
CDR3nt: TGTGCCAGCAGCATAGACAGGGGGCCCCCCTACGAGCAGTACTTC

d_gene: NA
abundance: NA
v_gene: TRBV15
j_gene: TRBJ1-2
CDR3aa: CATTRQKAAYGYTF
CDR3nt: TGTGCCACCACCCGACAGAAAGCGGCCTATGGCTACACCTTC

d_gene: TRBD2
abundance: NA
v_gene: TRBV7-9
j_gene: TRBJ2-1
CDR3aa: CASSPLLGLAAHEQFF
CDR3nt: TGTGCCAGCAGCCCGCTCCTGGGACTAGCGGCACATGAGCAGTTCTTC

d_gene: TRBD1
abundance: NA
v_gene: TRBV7-9
j_gene: TRBJ1-2
CDR3aa: CASSQGQGAIGGYTF
CDR3nt: TGTGCCAGCAGCCAGGGGCAGGGGGCAATAGGTGGCTACACCTTC

d_gene: NA
abundance: NA
v_gene: TRBV9
j_gene: TRBJ2-3
CDR3aa: CASSVAGRADTQYF
CDR3nt: TGTGCCAGCAGCGTAGCGGGGCGGGCAGATACGCAGTATTTT

d_gene: NA
abundance: NA
v_gene: TRBV9
j_gene: TRBJ2-1
CDR3aa: CASSGNSSSYNEQFF
CDR3nt: TGTGCCAGCAGCGGTAACTCTAGCTCCTACAATGAGCAGTTCTTC

d_gene: NA
abundance: few
v_gene: TRBV5-1
j_gene: TRBJ1-1
CDR3aa: CASSLAPSGGEAFF
CDR3nt: TGCGCCAGCAGCTTGGCGCCGTCGGGCGGTGAAGCTTTCTTT

d_gene: NA
abundance: NA
v_gene: TRBV29-1
j_gene: TRBJ2-5
CDR3aa: CSVIQSQETQYF
CDR3nt: TGCAGCGTTATACAGTCACAAGAGACCCAGTACTTC

d_gene: NA
abundance: NA
v_gene: TRBV9
j_gene: TRBJ1-2
CDR3aa: CASSVVGDHSNGYTF
CDR3nt: TGTGCCAGCAGCGTAGTGGGGGACCACTCGAATGGCTACACCTTC

d_gene: NA
abundance: NA
v_gene: TRBV4-1
j_gene: TRBJ1-1
CDR3aa: CASSRQTATNTEAFF
CDR3nt: TGCGCCAGCAGCCGCCAGACAGCTACGAACACTGAAGCTTTCTTT

d_gene: NA
abundance: once
v_gene: TRBV5-1
j_gene: TRBJ2-5
CDR3aa: CASGTLTGAYQETQYF
CDR3nt: TGCGCCAGCGGGACCTTAACAGGCGCGTACCAAGAGACCCAGTACTTC

d_gene: TRBD1
abundance: few
v_gene: TRBV7-2
j_gene: TRBJ1-1
CDR3aa: CASSSDRWNTEAFF
CDR3nt: TGTGCCAGCAGCTCGGACAGGTGGAACACTGAAGCTTTCTTT

d_gene: TRBD1
abundance: NA
v_gene: TRBV5-4
j_gene: TRBJ1-2
CDR3aa: CASSWERGHGYTF
CDR3nt: TGTGCCAGCAGCTGGGAAAGGGGGCATGGCTACACCTTC

d_gene: NA
abundance: NA
v_gene: TRBV6-4
j_gene: TRBJ2-1
CDR3aa: CASSRASSYNEQFF
CDR3nt: TGTGCCAGCAGTCGGGCTAGCAGTTACAATGAGCAGTTCTTC

d_gene: TRBD1
abundance: NA
v_gene: TRBV7-2
j_gene: TRBJ2-4
CDR3aa: CASSYGQAGNIQYF
CDR3nt: TGTGCCAGCAGCTACGGACAGGCGGGAAACATTCAGTACTTC

d_gene: NA
abundance: NA
v_gene: TRBV27
j_gene: TRBJ2-2
CDR3aa: CATGSLNTGELFF
CDR3nt: TGTGCCACCGGTAGTTTAAACACCGGGGAGCTGTTTTTT

d_gene: NA
abundance: once
v_gene: TRBV7-9
j_gene: TRBJ2-2
CDR3aa: CASSLIRPGELFF
CDR3nt: TGTGCCAGCAGCTTAATTCGCCCCGGGGAGCTGTTTTTT

d_gene: TRBD2
abundance: few
v_gene: TRBV9
j_gene: TRBJ2-2
CDR3aa: CASSVGGRSGSRTGELFF
CDR3nt: TGTGCCAGCAGCGTAGGCGGTCGTAGCGGGAGTAGGACCGGGGAGCTGTTTTTT

d_gene: TRBD2
abundance: NA
v_gene: TRBV29-1
j_gene: TRBJ2-5
CDR3aa: CSVRLAGASETQYF
CDR3nt: TGCAGCGTCAGACTAGCGGGAGCGTCAGAGACCCAGTACTTC

d_gene: NA
abundance: NA
v_gene: TRBV2
j_gene: TRBJ2-7
CDR3aa: CASSKRREYEQYF
CDR3nt: TGTGCCAGCAGCAAACGGAGGGAGTACGAGCAGTACTTC

d_gene: NA
abundance: NA
v_gene: TRBV4-2
j_gene: TRBJ1-2
CDR3aa: CASSQDPGVGNYGYTF
CDR3nt: TGTGCCAGCAGCCAAGATCCCGGGGTAGGGAACTATGGCTACACCTTC

d_gene: NA
abundance: NA
v_gene: TRBV4-1
j_gene: TRBJ2-7
CDR3aa: CASSQAGTETYEQYF
CDR3nt: TGCGCCAGCAGCCAAGCCGGGACGGAGACTTACGAGCAGTACTTC

d_gene: NA
abundance: NA
v_gene: TRBV28
j_gene: TRBJ1-5
CDR3aa: CASSLEEGGVTQPQHF
CDR3nt: TGTGCCAGCAGTTTAGAGGAGGGGGGAGTAACTCAGCCCCAGCATTTT

d_gene: TRBD1
abundance: NA
v_gene: TRBV19
j_gene: TRBJ2-7
CDR3aa: CASSIDVQGATYEQYF
CDR3nt: TGTGCCAGTAGTATAGATGTACAGGGGGCTACCTACGAGCAGTACTTC

d_gene: NA
abundance: NA
v_gene: TRBV5-6
j_gene: TRBJ1-1
CDR3aa: CASSLRSEEAFF
CDR3nt: TGTGCCAGCAGTCTTCGGTCGGAGGAAGCTTTCTTT

d_gene: NA
abundance: NA
v_gene: TRBV28
j_gene: TRBJ2-1
CDR3aa: CASKPAGRLEQFF
CDR3nt: TGTGCCAGCAAACCGGCAGGGAGGCTTGAGCAGTTCTTC

d_gene: TRBD1
abundance: NA
v_gene: TRBV28
j_gene: TRBJ1-3
CDR3aa: CASSLTGQGISGNTIYF
CDR3nt: TGTGCCAGCAGTTTAACAGGACAGGGAATCTCTGGAAACACCATATATTTT

d_gene: NA
abundance: NA
v_gene: TRBV5-1
j_gene: TRBJ2-7
CDR3aa: CASSSLTRQPYEQYF
CDR3nt: TGCGCCAGCAGCTCTCTAACAAGACAACCCTACGAGCAGTACTTC

d_gene: TRBD1
abundance: NA
v_gene: TRBV6-5
j_gene: TRBJ1-2
CDR3aa: CASSDTGDGYTF
CDR3nt: TGTGCCAGCAGTGATACAGGGGATGGCTACACCTTC

d_gene: NA
abundance: NA
v_gene: TRBV5-1
j_gene: TRBJ2-2
CDR3aa: CASGQQGSNTGELFF
CDR3nt: TGCGCCAGCGGACAACAGGGATCGAACACCGGGGAGCTGTTTTTT

d_gene: TRBD1
abundance: NA
v_gene: TRBV10-1
j_gene: TRBJ2-5
CDR3aa: CASRDREETQYF
CDR3nt: TGCGCCAGCAGAGACAGGGAAGAGACCCAGTACTTC

d_gene: NA
abundance: NA
v_gene: TRBV28
j_gene: TRBJ1-1
CDR3aa: CASSPRGSAMNTEAFF
CDR3nt: TGTGCCAGCAGTCCCCGGGGGTCGGCGATGAACACTGAAGCTTTCTTT

d_gene: NA
abundance: once
v_gene: TRBV11-2
j_gene: TRBJ2-7
CDR3aa: CASSFGRANEQYF
CDR3nt: TGTGCCAGCAGCTTCGGCAGGGCCAACGAGCAGTACTTC

d_gene: TRBD2
abundance: few
v_gene: TRBV5-1
j_gene: TRBJ2-7
CDR3aa: CASSSGLAGPYEQYF
CDR3nt: TGCGCCAGCAGCTCGGGACTAGCGGGACCCTACGAGCAGTACTTC

d_gene: NA
abundance: NA
v_gene: TRBV11-3
j_gene: TRBJ1-1
CDR3aa: CASSRTGGTEAFF
CDR3nt: TGTGCCAGCTCCCGGACCGGAGGGACTGAAGCTTTCTTT

d_gene: TRBD1
abundance: NA
v_gene: TRBV28
j_gene: TRBJ1-4
CDR3aa: CASRGDRDEKLFF
CDR3nt: TGTGCCAGCAGAGGAGACAGGGATGAAAAACTGTTTTTT

d_gene: TRBD2
abundance: NA
v_gene: TRBV5-1
j_gene: TRBJ2-7
CDR3aa: CASSLEVAGAYEQYF
CDR3nt: TGCGCCAGCAGCTTGGAGGTAGCGGGGGCCTACGAGCAGTACTTC

d_gene: NA
abundance: once
v_gene: TRBV5-1
j_gene: TRBJ2-2
CDR3aa: CASSLARVATGELFF
CDR3nt: TGCGCCAGCAGCTTGGCCCGGGTAGCCACCGGGGAGCTGTTTTTT

d_gene: NA
abundance: NA
v_gene: TRBV7-9
j_gene: TRBJ2-7
CDR3aa: CASSREMDRSYEQYF
CDR3nt: TGTGCCAGCAGCAGGGAGATGGACAGATCCTACGAGCAGTACTTC

d_gene: NA
abundance: NA
v_gene: TRBV5-1
j_gene: TRBJ1-5
CDR3aa: CASSLPGLNQPQHF
CDR3nt: TGCGCCAGCAGCCTACCGGGCCTCAATCAGCCCCAGCATTTT